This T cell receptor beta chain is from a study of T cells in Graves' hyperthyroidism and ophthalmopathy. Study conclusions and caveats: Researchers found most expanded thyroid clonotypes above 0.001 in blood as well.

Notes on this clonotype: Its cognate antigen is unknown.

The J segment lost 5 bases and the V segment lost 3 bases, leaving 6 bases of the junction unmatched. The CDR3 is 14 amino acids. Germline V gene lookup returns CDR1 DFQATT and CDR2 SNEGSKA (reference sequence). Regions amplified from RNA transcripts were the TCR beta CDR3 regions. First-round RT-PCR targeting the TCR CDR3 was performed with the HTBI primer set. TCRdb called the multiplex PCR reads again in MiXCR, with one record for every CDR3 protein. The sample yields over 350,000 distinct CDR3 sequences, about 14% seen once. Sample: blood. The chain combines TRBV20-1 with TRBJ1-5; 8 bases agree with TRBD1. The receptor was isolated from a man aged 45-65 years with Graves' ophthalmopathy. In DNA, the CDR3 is TGCAGTGCTAGCAGGGGGCCGGGGCATCAGCCCCAGCATTTT. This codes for CSASRGPGHQPQHF.